This entry features one T cell receptor beta chain sequence. These data come from a study of glioma-infiltrating T cells after dendritic cell vaccination. The germline V and J ends were trimmed by 2 bases and 2 bases, with 19 bases remaining between them. Germline V gives CDR1 MNHNS, CDR2 SASEGT. This CDR3 has 19 residues. Time point defined: after dendritic cell vaccination, including at tumor progression/relapse. Selection required adequate fresh-frozen tumor tissue plus more than two years' survival data. Only in-frame clones appear in the TCRdb table, and some are missing; sequencing was by immunoSEQ multiplex PCR. This table holds fewer than 90,000 clones, around 83% found once.

The sequence was collected from a human donor with glioblastoma. V usage is TRBV6-1 and J usage is TRBJ1-6; D gene uncertain. This material consisted of blood, taken after dendritic cell vaccination. The CDR3 sequence: CASSESRERKSTYNSPLHF. In nucleotides, the CDR3 is TGTGCCAGCAGTGAAAGTCGAGAGAGAAAAAGCACCTATAATTCACCCCTCCACTTT.